The T cell receptor (beta chain) under discussion was sequenced for a study of T cell repertoires in cytomegalovirus infection. Study-level points and caveats: In two of eight donors, the top clonotype was HLA-C-restricted CMV-specific.

This clonotype was counted ten times or more. Its antigen is unidentified. Germline CDR1 is SGHAT and CDR2 is FQNNGV. Trimming left V 5 bases short and J 3 bases short, with 10 bases between. The CDR3 length is 13 residues. From the reads, TCRdb called clonotypes with MiXCR, one entry per CDR3 protein. The sample gives some 940,000 distinct CDR3 sequences, more than 25% of which show up once; more than 13% is in the top ten. This material consisted of cultured CD8+ T cells from PBMCs, taken from culture after CMV antigen stimulation. The sequence was collected from a human donor in good health (CMV status not recorded). Some clones in this sample may be carry-over from other donors' samples. The chain carries TRBV11-2 and TRBJ1-2, with D possibly being TRBD1 (6 bases). CDR3: CASSQGGYYGYTF. CDR3 sequence (DNA): TGTGCCAGCAGCCAAGGGGGGTACTATGGCTACACCTTC.